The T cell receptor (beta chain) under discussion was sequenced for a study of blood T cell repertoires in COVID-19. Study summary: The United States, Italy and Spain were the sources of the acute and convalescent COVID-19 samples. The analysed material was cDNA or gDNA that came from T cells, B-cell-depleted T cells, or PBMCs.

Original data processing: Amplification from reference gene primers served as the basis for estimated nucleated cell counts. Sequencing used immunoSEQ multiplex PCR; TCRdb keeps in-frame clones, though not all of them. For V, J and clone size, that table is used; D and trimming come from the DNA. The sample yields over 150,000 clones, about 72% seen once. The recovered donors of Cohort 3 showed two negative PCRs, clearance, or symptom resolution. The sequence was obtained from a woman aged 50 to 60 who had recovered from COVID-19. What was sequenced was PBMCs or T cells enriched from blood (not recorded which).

In DNA form, the CDR3 reads TGTGCCAGCAAGGAAGGGAGGAACACCGGGGAGCTGTTTTTT. Translation gives CASKEGRNTGELFF. The J gene is TRBJ2-2, the V gene TRBV27; D might be TRBD2 (5 bases). Deletions cut 7 bases from V and 1 base from J, with 10 bases between. Germline assignment: CDR1 MNHEY and CDR2 SMNVEV (reference sequence). The CDR3 covers 14 residues.